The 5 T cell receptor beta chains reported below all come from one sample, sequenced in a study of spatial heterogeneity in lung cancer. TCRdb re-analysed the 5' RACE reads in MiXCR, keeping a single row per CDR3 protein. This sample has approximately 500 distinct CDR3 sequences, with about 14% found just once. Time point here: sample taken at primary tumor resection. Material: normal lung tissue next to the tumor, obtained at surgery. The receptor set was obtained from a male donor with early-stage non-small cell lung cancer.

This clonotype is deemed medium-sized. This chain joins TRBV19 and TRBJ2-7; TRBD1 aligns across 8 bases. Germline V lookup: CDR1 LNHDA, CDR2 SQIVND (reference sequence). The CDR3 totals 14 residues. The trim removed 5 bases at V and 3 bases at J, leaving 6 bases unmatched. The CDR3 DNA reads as TGTGCCAGTAGTTCAGGGACAGGCAGCTACGAGCAGTACTTC. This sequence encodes CASSSGTGSYEQYF.

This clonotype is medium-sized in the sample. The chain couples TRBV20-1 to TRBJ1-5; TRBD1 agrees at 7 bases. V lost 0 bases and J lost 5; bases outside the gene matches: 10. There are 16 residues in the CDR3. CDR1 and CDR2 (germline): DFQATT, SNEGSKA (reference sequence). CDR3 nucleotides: TGCAGTGCTAGAGATAAGGCCGGGACAGTAGATCAGCCCCAGCATTTT. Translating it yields CSARDKAGTVDQPQHF.

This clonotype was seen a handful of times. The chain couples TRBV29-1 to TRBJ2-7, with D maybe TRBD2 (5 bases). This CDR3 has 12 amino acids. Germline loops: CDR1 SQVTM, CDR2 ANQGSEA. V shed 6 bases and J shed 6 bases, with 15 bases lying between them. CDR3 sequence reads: CSVSGVLSEQYF. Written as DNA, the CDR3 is TGCAGCGTCTCCGGGGTTCTATCCGAGCAGTACTTC.

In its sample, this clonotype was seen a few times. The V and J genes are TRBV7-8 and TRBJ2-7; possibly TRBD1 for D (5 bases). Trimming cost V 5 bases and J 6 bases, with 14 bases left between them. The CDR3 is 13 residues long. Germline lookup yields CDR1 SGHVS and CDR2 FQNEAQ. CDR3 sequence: CASSTIRAGEQYF. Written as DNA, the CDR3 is TGTGCCAGCAGCACTATCAGGGCTGGCGAGCAGTACTTC. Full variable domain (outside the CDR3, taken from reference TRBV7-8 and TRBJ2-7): GAGVSQSPRYKVAKRGQDVALRCDPISGHVSLFWYQQALGQGPEFLTYFQNEAQLDKSGLPSDRFFAERPEGSVSTLKIQRTQQEDSAVYLCASSTIRAGEQYFGPGTRLTVT.

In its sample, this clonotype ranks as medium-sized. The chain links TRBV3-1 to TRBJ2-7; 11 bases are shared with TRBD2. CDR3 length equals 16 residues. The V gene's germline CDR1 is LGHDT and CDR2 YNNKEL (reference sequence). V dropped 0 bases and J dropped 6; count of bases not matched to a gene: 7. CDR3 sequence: CASSQDLTSGATEQYF. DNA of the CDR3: TGTGCCAGCAGCCAAGATCTGACTAGCGGGGCCACCGAGCAGTACTTC.